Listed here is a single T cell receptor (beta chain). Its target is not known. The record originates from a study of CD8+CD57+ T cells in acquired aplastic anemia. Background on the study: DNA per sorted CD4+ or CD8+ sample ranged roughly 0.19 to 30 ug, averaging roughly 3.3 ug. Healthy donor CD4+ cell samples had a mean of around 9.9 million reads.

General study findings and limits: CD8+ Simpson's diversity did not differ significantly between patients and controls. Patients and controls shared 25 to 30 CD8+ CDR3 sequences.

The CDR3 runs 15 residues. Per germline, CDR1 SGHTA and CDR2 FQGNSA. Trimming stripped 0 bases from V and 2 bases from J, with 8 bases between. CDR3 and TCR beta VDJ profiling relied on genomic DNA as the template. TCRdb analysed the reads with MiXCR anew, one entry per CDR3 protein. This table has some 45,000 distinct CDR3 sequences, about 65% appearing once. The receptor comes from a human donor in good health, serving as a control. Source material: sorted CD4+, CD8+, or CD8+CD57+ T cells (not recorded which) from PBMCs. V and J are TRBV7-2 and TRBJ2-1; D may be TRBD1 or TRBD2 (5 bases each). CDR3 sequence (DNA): TGTGCCAGCAGCTTAGCGGGGGATGCCTACAATGAGCAGTTCTTC. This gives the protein CASSLAGDAYNEQFF.